This TCR delta chain comes out of a study of gamma-delta T cells after stem cell transplantation. TCRdb reran clone calling via CATT on the RT-PCR reads. The sample holds thousands of delta-chain clones, about 5% seen once. The J segment lost 0 bases and the V segment lost 3 bases, leaving 13 bases of the junction unmatched. CDR1 and CDR2 from the germline V gene are GEAIGNYY and EKD. This CDR3 comprises 18 residues. In its sample, this clone ranks as medium-sized. Other DNA sequences in the same sample also yield this CDR3. The clonotype was recovered from a human donor. It is not recorded whose cells these are; they may come from a transplant donor. The sequencing input was gamma-delta T cells. The genes are TRDV2 and TRDJ1, with TRDD3 matching over 9 bases. In DNA, the CDR3 is TGTGCCTGTGACCCGATACTGGGGGACAACCGGTACACCGATAAACTCATCTTT. Translated, it gives CACDPILGDNRYTDKLIF.